These 28 T cell receptor beta chains were sequenced from one sample in a study of blood T cell repertoires in COVID-19. Some clones are missing from TCRdb's copy, which holds only in-frame ones; the method was immunoSEQ multiplex PCR. The sample holds 100,000 or so clones, roughly 80% seen once. The sample was peripheral blood. Receptor source: a woman aged 80 or over with acute or convalescent COVID-19.

CDR3 region: CASSFLGTSGRSYNEQFF. The CDR3 bases are TGTGCCAGCAGCTTTTTAGGGACTAGCGGGAGGTCCTACAATGAGCAGTTCTTC. The rearrangement links TRBV5-8 to TRBJ2-1, with 15 bases matching TRBD2. The CDR3 runs 18 residues. V trimming: 2 bases; J trimming: 1 base; junction bases outside the gene matches: 4. The germline V gene encodes CDR1 SGHTS and CDR2 YDEGEE.

V usage is TRBV28 and J usage is TRBJ2-3, with TRBD1 matching 9 bases. This CDR3 contains 15 residues. Germline V gives CDR1 MDHEN, CDR2 SYDVKM. Unmatched junction bases numbered 6, after V lost 7 bases and J lost 1 base. The CDR3 bases are TGTGCCAGCAAAACAGGGGGCGTAGGCACAGATACGCAGTATTTT. Amino acid sequence: CASKTGGVGTDTQYF. The full variable domain, completed using reference TRBV28 and TRBJ2-3, is DVKVTQSSRYLVKRTGEKVFLECVQDMDHENMFWYRQDPGLGLRLIYFSYDVKMKEKGDIPEGYSVSREKKERFSLILESASTNQTSMYLCASKTGGVGTDTQYFGPGTRLTVL.

This clone was observed once. The genes are TRBV29-1 and TRBJ2-1; 9 positions match TRBD2. J lost 4 bases, V lost 4 bases, and 5 bases had no gene match. The CDR3 is 14 amino acids. Germline CDR1 and CDR2: SQVTM and ANQGSEA. The CDR3 sequence is CSVAASGIYNEQFF. As DNA, the CDR3 is TGCAGCGTTGCGGCTAGCGGGATTTACAATGAGCAGTTCTTC.

The rearrangement links TRBV28 to TRBJ1-3; tentative D call: TRBD1 (6 bases). There are 15 residues in the CDR3. V lost 2 bases and J lost 4, with 12 bases in between. Germline V gives CDR1 MDHEN, CDR2 SYDVKM. CDR3 bases: TGTGCCAGCAGTTTAGGGGGGGCGAGAGGAAACACCATATATTTT. Translation: CASSLGGARGNTIYF.

The sample holds one count of this clone. The gene calls are TRBV19 and TRBJ2-7; TRBD1 agrees at 9 bases. Germline CDR1 LNHDA, CDR2 SQIVND (reference sequence). The V and J ends lost 5 bases and 7 bases, in that order; junction bases with no gene match: 6. This CDR3 is built from 13 residues. CDR3 in DNA: TGTGCCAGTAGTCTAGGACAGGGGACAGAGCAGTACGTC. Its translation is CASSLGQGTEQYV.

The chain recombines TRBV18 with TRBJ2-7; TRBD1 aligns across 10 bases. The CDR3 loop spans 14 amino acids. Germline lookup yields CDR1 KGHSH and CDR2 LQKENI. V was pared by 3 bases and J by 7 bases, with 6 bases of the junction left unmatched. For the CDR3, the DNA is TGTGCCAGCTCACCCTCGGACAGGGGGAGGGAGCAGTACTTC. Its translation: CASSPSDRGREQYF.

For this clone: Additional DNA sequences in this sample encode the identical CDR3. The chain employs TRBV18 and TRBJ2-1; 10 bases match TRBD2. Germline lookup yields CDR1 KGHSH and CDR2 LQKENI. The junction had 0 bases not matched to a gene; V was cut back by 1 base and J by 3 bases. The CDR3 has 15 residues. CDR3 residues: CASSPLAGGYNEQFF. The DNA of the CDR3 is TGTGCCAGCTCACCACTAGCGGGAGGCTACAATGAGCAGTTCTTC.

The V gene is TRBV28, the J gene TRBJ2-6; D uncertain. V was clipped by 3 bases and J by 0 bases, with 9 bases between them. The CDR3 runs to 16 residues. The V gene's germline CDR1 is MDHEN and CDR2 SYDVKM. The CDR3: CASSFSRPSGANVLTF. DNA for the CDR3: TGTGCCAGCAGTTTTAGCCGGCCCTCTGGGGCCAACGTCCTGACTTTC.

The V gene is TRBV19, the J gene TRBJ2-3, with 9 bases fitting TRBD2. The CDR3 totals 15 residues. From germline, CDR1 is LNHDA and CDR2 SQIVND (reference sequence). V dropped 6 bases and J dropped 1; count of bases not matched to a gene: 5. The CDR3 is CASRDGTSRTDTQYF. In DNA, the CDR3 is TGTGCCAGTAGGGACGGGACTAGCCGCACAGATACGCAGTATTTT.

The gene calls are TRBV5-4 and TRBJ1-2, with 9 bases matching TRBD1. The V gene end was trimmed by 4 bases and the J gene end by 4 bases; junction bases not matched to a gene: 11. Germline V CDR1 and CDR2: SGHNT, YYREEE (reference sequence). The CDR3 is 16 residues long. The CDR3 loop is CASSRPRTGDIYGYTF. CDR3 coding DNA: TGTGCCAGCAGCCGCCCTCGGACAGGGGATATCTATGGCTACACCTTC. Full variable domain (missing parts from reference TRBV5-4 and TRBJ1-2): ETGVTQSPTHLIKTRGQQVTLRCSSQSGHNTVSWYQQALGQGPQFIFQYYREEENGRGNFPPRFSGLQFPNYSSELNVNALELDDSALYLCASSRPRTGDIYGYTFGSGTRLTVV.

The J gene is TRBJ1-5, the V gene TRBV19; D unresolved. The CDR3 covers 14 residues. The germline V gene has CDR1 LNHDA and CDR2 SQIVND (reference sequence). Trimming removed 3 bases at V and 0 bases at J, with 6 bases between. CDR3 bases: TGTGCCAGTAGTATCCGGGGTAGCAATCAGCCCCAGCATTTT. Its protein product is CASSIRGSNQPQHF.

The J gene is TRBJ2-2, the V gene TRBV5-1; 10 bases map to TRBD2. The V segment lost 3 bases and the J segment 3 bases; nucleotides outside the gene matches: 8. CDR3 size: 17 residues. From germline, CDR1 is SGHRS and CDR2 YFSETQ. DNA of the CDR3: TGCGCCAGCAGCTCTAAAACCGGGACTAGCGACACCGGGGAGCTGTTTTTT. Protein product: CASSSKTGTSDTGELFF. Full variable domain (missing parts from reference TRBV5-1 and TRBJ2-2): KAGVTQTPRYLIKTRGQQVTLSCSPISGHRSVSWYQQTPGQGLQFLFEYFSETQRNKGNFPGRFSGRQFSNSRSEMNVSTLELGDSALYLCASSSKTGTSDTGELFFGEGSRLTVL.

The chain links TRBV12-3 or TRBV12-4 to TRBJ2-1; 8 nucleotides align to TRBD2. The ends lost 11 bases at V and 6 bases at J; junction bases unmatched: 3. The CDR3 runs to 11 residues. CDR3 amino acids: CAALAGNEQFF. The CDR3 coding sequence is TGTGCCGCCCTAGCGGGCAATGAGCAGTTCTTC.

The CDR3 bases are TGTGCCAGCAGCCCTACCATGACTAGCGGGAGGGCAGATACGCAGTATTTT. It yields the protein CASSPTMTSGRADTQYF. This chain links TRBV5-4 with TRBJ2-3; 14 bases map to TRBD2. The CDR3 length is 17 residues. The germline V gene has CDR1 SGHNT and CDR2 YYREEE (reference sequence). V was clipped by 4 bases and J by 4 bases; unmatched bases: 8.

The chain has TRBV7-8 and TRBJ1-2; 9 bases align to TRBD1. Per the germline V gene, CDR1 is SGHVS and CDR2 is FQNEAQ. CDR3 length equals 13 residues. Losses at the gene ends were 5 bases for V and 5 bases for J; bases not matched to a gene: 3. CDR3 nucleotides: TGTGCCAGCAGCCTCGGACAGGGGTATGGCTACACCTTC. Protein: CASSLGQGYGYTF.

This clone was recorded once. The chain uses TRBV13 and TRBJ2-6, with 10 bases aligning to TRBD1. V lost 5 bases and J lost 0; bases outside the gene matches: 10. The CDR3 has 19 residues. Germline CDR1 is PRHDT and CDR2 is FYEKMQ (reference sequence). As DNA, the CDR3 is TGTGCCAGCAGCCTCCGATGGGACAGGGGTTACTCTGGGGCCAACGTCCTGACTTTC. The encoded protein is CASSLRWDRGYSGANVLTF. The variable domain in full, with the rest retrieved from reference TRBV13 and TRBJ2-6, is AAGVIQSPRHLIKEKRETATLKCYPIPRHDTVYWYQQGPGQDPQFLISFYEKMQSDKGSIPDRFSAQQFSDYHSELNMSSLELGDSALYFCASSLRWDRGYSGANVLTFGAGSRLTVL.

The V and J genes are TRBV28 and TRBJ1-2, with 8 bases identical to TRBD1. The CDR3 consists of 14 residues. J lost 8 bases, V lost 5 bases, and 10 bases had no gene match. Germline CDR1 is MDHEN and CDR2 is SYDVKM. CDR3 in amino acids: CASSLRTGSTGYTF. For the CDR3, the DNA is TGTGCCAGCAGTCTAAGGACAGGGAGTACGGGCTACACCTTC.

V and J are TRBV10-3 and TRBJ2-1; D possibly corresponds to TRBD2 (5 bases). CDR3 size: 13 residues. Germline lookup yields CDR1 ENHRY and CDR2 SYGVKD. Trimming stripped 5 bases from V and 4 bases from J, with 9 bases between. CDR3 in DNA: TGTGCCATCAGTACCGGGAAATACAATGAGCAGTTCTTC. Its protein is CAISTGKYNEQFF.

V is TRBV5-1 and J is TRBJ2-5; TRBD2 agrees at 11 bases. The junction had 7 bases not matched to a gene; V was cut back by 3 bases and J by 3 bases. Germline-derived CDR1 and CDR2 are SGHRS and YFSETQ. The CDR3 has 16 amino acids. The CDR3 DNA reads as TGCGCCAGCAGCTCCCAAGGGACTAGCGGAGAAGAGACCCAGTACTTC. As protein: CASSSQGTSGEETQYF.

The chain recombines TRBV27 with TRBJ1-2; D is uncertain. V lost 6 bases to trimming and J lost 3 bases, with 17 bases between them. The germline V gene encodes CDR1 MNHEY and CDR2 SMNVEV (reference sequence). The CDR3 consists of 15 residues. CDR3 region: CASSLGPAPYYGYTF. DNA of the CDR3: TGTGCCAGCAGCTTGGGCCCGGCTCCCTACTATGGCTACACCTTC.

The table lists this clone with many counts. The chain recombines TRBV18 with TRBJ2-2; 13 positions agree with TRBD2. Germline V gene sequence: CDR1 KGHSH, CDR2 LQKENI. V shed 1 base and J 6 bases; nucleotides not matched to a gene: 8. This CDR3 has 18 amino acids. This CDR3 is CASSPLLLAGGPSGELFF. The CDR3 nucleotides are TGTGCCAGCTCACCACTATTACTAGCGGGAGGGCCTTCCGGGGAGCTGTTTTTT.

This chain connects TRBV19 to TRBJ2-1, with D perhaps matching TRBD1 (5 bases). The V gene lost 3 bases and the J gene lost 5 bases, with 11 bases spanning the gap. The CDR3 contains 14 residues. CDR1 is LNHDA, CDR2 SQIVND, per germline (reference sequence). Here the CDR3 DNA reads TGTGCCAGTAGTATTCAGACAGTCGACAATGAGCAGTTCTTC. As protein: CASSIQTVDNEQFF.

The rearrangement uses TRBV19 and TRBJ2-1; 13 positions agree with TRBD2. The ends lost 7 bases at V and 1 base at J; junction bases unmatched: 4. The length of the CDR3 is 16 residues. The V gene's germline CDR1 is LNHDA and CDR2 SQIVND (reference sequence). The CDR3 protein is CASNPLAGGSYNEQFF. The CDR3 region has the DNA TGTGCCAGTAATCCACTAGCGGGAGGGTCCTACAATGAGCAGTTCTTC.

This chain connects TRBV7-7 to TRBJ2-2; 11 positions match TRBD1. Trimming cost V 4 bases and J 7 bases; bases outside gene matches: 5. Per the germline V gene, CDR1 is SSHAT and CDR2 is FNYEAQ (reference sequence). The CDR3 is 15 residues long. The CDR3 loop reads CASSSDRGRGGELFF. The CDR3 DNA sequence: TGTGCCAGCAGCTCGGACAGGGGGCGAGGCGGGGAGCTGTTTTTT.

The chain is built from TRBV6-1 and TRBJ1-6; 7 positions agree with TRBD1. The germline V gene encodes CDR1 MNHNS and CDR2 SASEGT. CDR3 length: 15 amino acids. The ends lost 2 bases at V and 6 bases at J; junction bases unmatched: 4. CDR3 coding DNA: TGTGCCAGCAGTGAAAGGGGACAGCGTAATTCACCCCTCCACTTT. Its translation: CASSERGQRNSPLHF.

The chain combines TRBV5-4 with TRBJ2-1; no clear D. The CDR3 consists of 15 residues. V was pared by 10 bases and J by 3 bases, with 20 bases between. Germline-derived CDR1 and CDR2 are SGHNT and YYREEE (reference sequence). The CDR3 DNA is TGTGCCGCAGCTGAAGGTAGGCTAGACTACAATGAGCAGTTCTTC. This sequence encodes CAAAEGRLDYNEQFF.

CDR3 loop: CASSLSRGRGTEAFF. Written as DNA, the CDR3 is TGTGCCAGCAGTTTATCCAGGGGGCGAGGGACTGAAGCTTTCTTT. The chain recombines TRBV28 with TRBJ1-1; the match to TRBD1 covers 8 bases. CDR3 length: 15 amino acids. CDR1 MDHEN and CDR2 SYDVKM come from the germline V gene. V was pared by 1 base and J by 5 bases, with 6 bases of the junction left unmatched. The full variable domain, its missing parts supplied by reference TRBV28 and TRBJ1-1, is DVKVTQSSRYLVKRTGEKVFLECVQDMDHENMFWYRQDPGLGLRLIYFSYDVKMKEKGDIPEGYSVSREKKERFSLILESASTNQTSMYLCASSLSRGRGTEAFFGQGTRLTVV.

The V call is TRBV24-1, the J call TRBJ2-1; no reliable D call. V was pared by 3 bases and J by 5 bases, with 13 bases between. The CDR3 totals 15 residues. The germline V gene encodes CDR1 KGHDR and CDR2 SFDVKD. Here the CDR3 reads CATSDSGKTDNEQFF. In nucleotides, the CDR3 is TGTGCCACCAGTGATAGTGGTAAAACAGACAATGAGCAGTTCTTC.